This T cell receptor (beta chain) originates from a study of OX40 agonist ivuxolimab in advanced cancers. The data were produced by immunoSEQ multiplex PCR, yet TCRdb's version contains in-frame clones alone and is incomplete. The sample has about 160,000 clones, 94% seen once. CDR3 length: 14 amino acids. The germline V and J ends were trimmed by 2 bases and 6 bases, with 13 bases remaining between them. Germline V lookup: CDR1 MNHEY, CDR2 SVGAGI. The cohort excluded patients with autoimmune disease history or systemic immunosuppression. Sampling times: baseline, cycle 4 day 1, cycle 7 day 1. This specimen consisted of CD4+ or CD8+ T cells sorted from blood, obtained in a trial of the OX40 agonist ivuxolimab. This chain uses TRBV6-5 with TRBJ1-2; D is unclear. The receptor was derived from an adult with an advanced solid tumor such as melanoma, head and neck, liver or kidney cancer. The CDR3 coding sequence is TGTGCCAGCAGTTACGTAGGGAAGGGAGATGGCTACACCTTC. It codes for CASSYVGKGDGYTF.